The rows below give T cell receptor beta chains drawn from one sample of a study of shared clonotypes between healthy human individuals. The table came from immunoSEQ multiplex PCR; TCRdb's copy has only in-frame clones and leaves some out. The repertoire holds 400,000 to 600,000 clones, with roughly 77% as singletons. Input material: PBMCs. The receptors derive from a woman aged 40 to 50 in good health. Some clones in this sample may be carry-over from other donors' samples. Both conserved end residues are part of each CDR3. The order of the fields is CDR3 DNA, CDR3 protein, V gene, CDR3 length, J gene, clone size, D gene. D genes are given only for firm matches. Some rows mark clone size as missing; the rest say once, few, many or name a class of expanded clone.

TGTGCCAGCAGCCCGACAGGACCGGACACTGAAGCTTTCTTT	CASSPTGPDTEAFF	TRBV6-5	14	TRBJ1-1	NA	NA
TGTGCCAGCAGCTTGGGGGCAGGCAATGAGCAGTTCTTC	CASSLGAGNEQFF	TRBV5-4	13	TRBJ2-1	NA	NA
TGTGCCAGCAGCCCAGGGAGGGCCTACGAGCAGTACTTC	CASSPGRAYEQYF	TRBV27	13	TRBJ2-7	NA	TRBD2
TGCGCCAGCAGCGTAATCGGGACTAGCGGCAATGAGCAGTTCTTC	CASSVIGTSGNEQFF	TRBV5-1	15	TRBJ2-1	NA	TRBD2
TGTGCCAGCAGCCAGACCTTGGGTGGCTACACCTTC	CASSQTLGGYTF	TRBV5-4	12	TRBJ1-2	NA	NA
TGTGCCAGCACCAGGGGGACCTCCGGCGTGGAGCAGTACTTC	CASTRGTSGVEQYF	TRBV6-5	14	TRBJ2-7	NA	TRBD1
TGTGCCAGTAGTATCGTGGGATTGCTCGGCAATCAGCCCCAGCATTTT	CASSIVGLLGNQPQHF	TRBV19	16	TRBJ1-5	NA	NA
TGCGCCAGCAGCTTGGATCCTAGCGCCCCGAGGGAGCAGTATTTT	CASSLDPSAPREQYF	TRBV5-1	15	TRBJ2-3	NA	NA
TGTGCCAGCAGTCCCCCTGGGGGCGGCCCAAACCCCGAGCAGTACTTC	CASSPPGGGPNPEQYF	TRBV28	16	TRBJ2-7	many	NA
TGCGCCAGCAGCTTGACTAGCGGGAGCGGCGAGCAGTTCTTC	CASSLTSGSGEQFF	TRBV5-1	14	TRBJ2-1	NA	TRBD2
TGTGCCTGGAGGGACTTGTCCTACGAGCAGTACTTC	CAWRDLSYEQYF	TRBV30	12	TRBJ2-7	NA	NA
TGTGCCAGCAGCTCCTCAGCCACTGAAGCTTTCTTT	CASSSSATEAFF	TRBV7-9	12	TRBJ1-1	NA	NA
TGTGCCAGCAGCTTAGGTGCGGCGGGAGCAGGGTACAATGAGCAGTTCTTC	CASSLGAAGAGYNEQFF	TRBV7-2	17	TRBJ2-1	NA	TRBD2
TGTGCCAGCTCCAAGGCGTACGGGGATACTGAAGCTTTCTTT	CASSKAYGDTEAFF	TRBV14	14	TRBJ1-1	NA	NA
TGCGCCAGCAGCGCGGGACTAGCGGGAAGCACAGATACGCAGTATTTT	CASSAGLAGSTDTQYF	TRBV5-1	16	TRBJ2-3	NA	TRBD2
TGTGCCAGCAGTGAAACAGTCCATGAGCAGTTCTTC	CASSETVHEQFF	TRBV6-1	12	TRBJ2-1	few	NA
TGTGCCAGCAGCTTAAGCGATAGCGGGAGGGTATCGGAGCAGTTCTTC	CASSLSDSGRVSEQFF	TRBV7-3	16	TRBJ2-1	NA	TRBD2
TGTGCCAGCAGCCCCGGGACAGGTTCTAGCACAGATACGCAGTATTTT	CASSPGTGSSTDTQYF	TRBV25-1	16	TRBJ2-3	NA	TRBD1
TGCGCCAGCAGACCGGGACTGAGGAACTATGGCTACACCTTC	CASRPGLRNYGYTF	TRBV5-1	14	TRBJ1-2	NA	NA
TGCGCCAGCAGCTTGACAGGGCCCAACACCGGGGAGCTGTTTTTT	CASSLTGPNTGELFF	TRBV5-1	15	TRBJ2-2	NA	NA
TGTGCCAGCAGCCAAAGGGAAGAGACCCAGTACTTC	CASSQREETQYF	TRBV5-4	12	TRBJ2-5	NA	NA
TGCGCCAGCAGCTTACGGGGGACAGCCAACACAGATACGCAGTATTTT	CASSLRGTANTDTQYF	TRBV5-1	16	TRBJ2-3	NA	NA
TGTGCCAGAAGCTTGGAAAGAGGACCTATTTGGACTGAAGCTTTCTTT	CARSLERGPIWTEAFF	TRBV5-3	16	TRBJ1-1	once	NA
TGTGCCAGCTCACCACCGGCAGGGGGGAATGAAAAACTGTTTTTT	CASSPPAGGNEKLFF	TRBV18	15	TRBJ1-4	NA	TRBD1
TGTGCCAGCAGCCCGACAGGGGGCGCGACGGACATTCAGTACTTC	CASSPTGGATDIQYF	TRBV11-2	15	TRBJ2-4	once	TRBD1
TGTGCCAGCAGCGTTGGTGCCCGTGACACCGGGGAGCTGTTTTTT	CASSVGARDTGELFF	TRBV5-4	15	TRBJ2-2	few	NA
TGTGCCAGCAGCTTAGGGGTAGGACAGGCCGCTAACTATGGCTACACCTTC	CASSLGVGQAANYGYTF	TRBV7-2	17	TRBJ1-2	NA	TRBD1
TGTGCCAGCTCTCCGGGAGCTGAAGCTTTCTTT	CASSPGAEAFF	TRBV7-9	11	TRBJ1-1	once	NA
TGCGCCAGCAGCTTGGAACCACAAAGTCGGGCCAACGTCCTGACTTTC	CASSLEPQSRANVLTF	TRBV4-1	16	TRBJ2-6	NA	NA
TGTGCCAGCAGCCGCAATGTTGGGACACTAATCGGTCAGCCCCAGCATTTT	CASSRNVGTLIGQPQHF	TRBV7-2	17	TRBJ1-5	NA	NA
TGTGCCAGCAGTGCTGTCCGGCAGGGGGGACTAGCGGGAGGTCGGGAGACCCAGTACTTC	CASSAVRQGGLAGGRETQYF	TRBV6-1	20	TRBJ2-5	NA	TRBD2
TGTGCCAGCAGCTCCGTACAGGGGGGCGGAAACACCATATATTTT	CASSSVQGGGNTIYF	TRBV5-4	15	TRBJ1-3	NA	TRBD1
TGTGCCAGCAGCCGCAGGGTTTATGGCACAGATACGCAGTATTTT	CASSRRVYGTDTQYF	TRBV7-2	15	TRBJ2-3	NA	NA
TGTGCCAGCAGCACCCTCGTAGACAGTTTGGTGTTTGAAAAACTGTTTTTT	CASSTLVDSLVFEKLFF	TRBV7-6	17	TRBJ1-4	few	NA
TGTGCCAGCAGTTACTTACAGGGTGCTGGCTACACCTTC	CASSYLQGAGYTF	TRBV6-5	13	TRBJ1-2	NA	NA
TGTGCCAGCAGTTTATCTAAGGTGGCAGGGGGCATTTTTCCCCCGCAGTTCTTC	CASSLSKVAGGIFPPQFF	TRBV28	18	TRBJ2-1	NA	TRBD1
TGTGCCAGCAGTTCTTCCGGGACTCACAATGAGCAGTTCTTC	CASSSSGTHNEQFF	TRBV6-4	14	TRBJ2-1	once	NA
TGTGCCAGCAGCCAAACAAACATTCAGTACTTC	CASSQTNIQYF	TRBV4-2	11	TRBJ2-4	NA	NA
TGTGCCAGCTCCCGGGACATTGACGAGCAGTACTTC	CASSRDIDEQYF	TRBV18	12	TRBJ2-7	NA	NA